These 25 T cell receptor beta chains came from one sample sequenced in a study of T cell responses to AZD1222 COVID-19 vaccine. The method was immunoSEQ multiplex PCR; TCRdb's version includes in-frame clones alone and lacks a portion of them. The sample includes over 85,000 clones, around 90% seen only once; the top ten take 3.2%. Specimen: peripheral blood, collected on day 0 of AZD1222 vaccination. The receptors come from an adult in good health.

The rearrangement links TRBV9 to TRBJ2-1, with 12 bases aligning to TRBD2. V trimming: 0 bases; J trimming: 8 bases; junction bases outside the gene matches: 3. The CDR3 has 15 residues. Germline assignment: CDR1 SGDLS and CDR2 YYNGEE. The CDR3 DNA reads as TGTGCCAGCAGCGTAGTGGCTAGCGGGAGGGATGAGCAGTTCTTC. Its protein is CASSVVASGRDEQFF.

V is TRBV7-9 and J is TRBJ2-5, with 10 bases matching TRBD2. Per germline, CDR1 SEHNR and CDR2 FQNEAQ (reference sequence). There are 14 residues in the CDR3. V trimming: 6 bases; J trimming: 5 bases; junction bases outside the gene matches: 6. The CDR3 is CASSSGLAIETQYF. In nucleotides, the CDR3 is TGTGCCAGCAGTTCGGGACTAGCGATCGAGACCCAGTACTTC.

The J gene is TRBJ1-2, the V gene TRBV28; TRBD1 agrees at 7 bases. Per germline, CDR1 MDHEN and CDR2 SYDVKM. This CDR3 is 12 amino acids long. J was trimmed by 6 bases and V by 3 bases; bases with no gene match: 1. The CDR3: CASSFQGDGYTF. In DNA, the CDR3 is TGTGCCAGCAGTTTTCAGGGGGATGGCTACACCTTC.

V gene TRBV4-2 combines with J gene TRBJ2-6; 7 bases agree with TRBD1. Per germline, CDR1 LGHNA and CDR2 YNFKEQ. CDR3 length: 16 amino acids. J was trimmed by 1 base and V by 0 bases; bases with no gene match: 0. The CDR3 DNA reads TGTGCCAGCAGCCAAGAACAGGGGTCTGGGGCCAACGTCCTGACTTTC. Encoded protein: CASSQEQGSGANVLTF.

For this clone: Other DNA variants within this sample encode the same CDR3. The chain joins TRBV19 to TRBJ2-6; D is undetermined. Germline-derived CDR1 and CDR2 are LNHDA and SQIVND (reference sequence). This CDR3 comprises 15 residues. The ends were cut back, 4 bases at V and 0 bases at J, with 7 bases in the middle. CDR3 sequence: CASSSPSSGANVLTF. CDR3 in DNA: TGTGCCAGTAGTAGCCCGAGCTCTGGGGCCAACGTCCTGACTTTC.

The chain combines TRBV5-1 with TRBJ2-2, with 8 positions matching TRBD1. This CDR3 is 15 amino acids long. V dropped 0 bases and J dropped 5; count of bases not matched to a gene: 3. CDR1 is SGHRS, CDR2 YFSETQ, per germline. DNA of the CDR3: TGCGCCAGCAGCTTGGGGACAGGGCCTACCGGGGAGCTGTTTTTT. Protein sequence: CASSLGTGPTGELFF.

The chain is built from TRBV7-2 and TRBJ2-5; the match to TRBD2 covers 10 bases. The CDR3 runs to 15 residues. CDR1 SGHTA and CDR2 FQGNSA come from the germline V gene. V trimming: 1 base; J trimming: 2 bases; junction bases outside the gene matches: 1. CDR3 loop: CASSLVAGGQETQYF. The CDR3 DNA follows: TGTGCCAGCAGCTTAGTAGCGGGGGGACAAGAGACCCAGTACTTC. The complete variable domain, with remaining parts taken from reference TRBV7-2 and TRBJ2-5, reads GAGVSQSPSNKVTEKGKDVELRCDPISGHTALYWYRQSLGQGLEFLIYFQGNSAPDKSGLPSDRFSAERTGGSVSTLTIQRTQQEDSAVYLCASSLVAGGQETQYFGPGTRLLVL.

The CDR3 DNA reads TGTGCCAGCAGCTTAGCGGGACGGCTACGGGAGCAGTTCTTC. This sequence encodes CASSLAGRLREQFF. This sequence joins TRBV11-1 and TRBJ2-1; D could derive from TRBD1 or TRBD2 (5 bases each). V was shortened by 0 bases and J by 10 bases, with 13 bases between the two germline ends. Germline assignment: CDR1 SGHAT and CDR2 FQDESV (reference sequence). CDR3 length equals 14 residues.

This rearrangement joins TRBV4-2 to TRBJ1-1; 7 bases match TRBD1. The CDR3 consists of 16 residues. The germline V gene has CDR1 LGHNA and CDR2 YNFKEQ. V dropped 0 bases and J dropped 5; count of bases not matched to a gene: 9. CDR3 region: CASSQDHGTVGTEAFF. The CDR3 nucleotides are TGTGCCAGCAGCCAAGACCACGGGACAGTAGGAACTGAAGCTTTCTTT.

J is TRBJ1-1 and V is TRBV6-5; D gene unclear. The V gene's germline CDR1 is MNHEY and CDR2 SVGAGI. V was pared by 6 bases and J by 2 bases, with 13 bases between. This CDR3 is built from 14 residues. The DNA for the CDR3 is TGTGCCAGCAGCCTCCTACAGACTAACACTGAAGCTTTCTTT. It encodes CASSLLQTNTEAFF.

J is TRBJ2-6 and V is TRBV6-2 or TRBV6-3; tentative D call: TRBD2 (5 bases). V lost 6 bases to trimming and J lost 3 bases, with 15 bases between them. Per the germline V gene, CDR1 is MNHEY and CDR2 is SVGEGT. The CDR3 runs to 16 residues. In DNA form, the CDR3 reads TGTGCCAGCAGCCTCGGGATCGGACTTGGGGCCAACGTCCTGACTTTC. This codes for CASSLGIGLGANVLTF.

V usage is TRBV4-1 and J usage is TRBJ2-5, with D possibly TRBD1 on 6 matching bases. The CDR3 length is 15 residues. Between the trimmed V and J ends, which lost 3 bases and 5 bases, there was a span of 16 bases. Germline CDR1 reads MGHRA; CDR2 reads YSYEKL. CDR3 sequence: CASSQTTGFAETQYF. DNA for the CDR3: TGCGCCAGCAGCCAGACCACAGGGTTCGCGGAGACCCAGTACTTC.

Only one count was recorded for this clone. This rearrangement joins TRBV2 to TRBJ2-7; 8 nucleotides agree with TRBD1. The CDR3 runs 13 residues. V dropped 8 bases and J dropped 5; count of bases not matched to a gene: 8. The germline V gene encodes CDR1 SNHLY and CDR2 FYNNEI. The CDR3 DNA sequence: TGTGCCAGCGAGAAAGACAGGGGTCACGAGCAGTACTTC. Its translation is CASEKDRGHEQYF.

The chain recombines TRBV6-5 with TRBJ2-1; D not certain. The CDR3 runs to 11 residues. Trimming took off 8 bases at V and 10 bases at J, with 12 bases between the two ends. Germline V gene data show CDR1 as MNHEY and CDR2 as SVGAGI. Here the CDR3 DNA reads TGTGCCAGCCGCAGTCGGCAAGAGCAGTTCTTC. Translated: CASRSRQEQFF.

In nucleotides, the CDR3 is TGTGCCAGCAGAGACAGGTACGAGCAGTACTTC. Amino acid sequence: CASRDRYEQYF. The chain couples TRBV28 to TRBJ2-7, with a possible D match to TRBD1 (6 bases). Trimming removed 6 bases at V and 4 bases at J, with 7 bases between. CDR3 length: 11 amino acids. Germline loops: CDR1 MDHEN, CDR2 SYDVKM.

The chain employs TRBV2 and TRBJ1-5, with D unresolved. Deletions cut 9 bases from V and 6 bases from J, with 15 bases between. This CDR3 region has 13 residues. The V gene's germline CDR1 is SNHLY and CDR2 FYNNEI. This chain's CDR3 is CASSTGESQPQHF. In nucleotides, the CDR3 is TGTGCCAGTAGCACGGGAGAGAGTCAGCCCCAGCATTTT.

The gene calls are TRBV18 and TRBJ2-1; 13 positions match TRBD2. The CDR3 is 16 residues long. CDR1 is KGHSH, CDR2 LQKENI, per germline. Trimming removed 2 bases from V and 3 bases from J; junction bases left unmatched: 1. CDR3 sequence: CASSPGLAGDYNEQFF. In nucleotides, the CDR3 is TGTGCCAGCTCACCAGGACTAGCGGGAGACTACAATGAGCAGTTCTTC.

CDR3 DNA sequence: TGTGCCAGCAGCAGGCGGGGGGCTTCCTACGAGCAGTACTTC. Translation gives CASSRRGASYEQYF. The rearrangement joins TRBV25-1 to TRBJ2-7; 8 bases are a match to TRBD2. The CDR3 is 14 residues long. Losses at the gene ends were 6 bases for V and 1 base for J; bases not matched to a gene: 5. Germline CDR1 reads MGHDK; CDR2 reads SYGVNS.

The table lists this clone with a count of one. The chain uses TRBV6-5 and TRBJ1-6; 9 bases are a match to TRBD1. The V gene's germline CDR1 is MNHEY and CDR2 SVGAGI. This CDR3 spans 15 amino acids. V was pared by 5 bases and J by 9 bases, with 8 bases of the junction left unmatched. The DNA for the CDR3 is TGTGCCAGCAGTCGGACAGGGGAAAATGGTTCACCCCTCCACTTT. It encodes CASSRTGENGSPLHF.

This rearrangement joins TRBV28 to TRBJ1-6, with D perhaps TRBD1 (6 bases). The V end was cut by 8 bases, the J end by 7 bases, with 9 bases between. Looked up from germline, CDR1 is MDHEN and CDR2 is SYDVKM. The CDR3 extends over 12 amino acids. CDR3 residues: CASSTGNSPLHF. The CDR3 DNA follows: TGTGCCAGCTCCACAGGGAATTCACCCCTCCACTTT.

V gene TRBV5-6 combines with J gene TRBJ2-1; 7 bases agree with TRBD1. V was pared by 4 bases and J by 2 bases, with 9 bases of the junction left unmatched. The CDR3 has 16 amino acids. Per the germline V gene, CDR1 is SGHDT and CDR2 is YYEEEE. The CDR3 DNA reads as TGTGCCAGCAGCATACAGGGGACCACCACCTACAATGAGCAGTTCTTC. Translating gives CASSIQGTTTYNEQFF.

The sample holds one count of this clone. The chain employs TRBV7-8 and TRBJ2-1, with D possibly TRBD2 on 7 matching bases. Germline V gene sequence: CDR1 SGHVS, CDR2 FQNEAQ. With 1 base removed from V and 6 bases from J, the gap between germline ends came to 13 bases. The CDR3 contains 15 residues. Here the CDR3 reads CASSLEGGDLNEQFF. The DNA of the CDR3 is TGTGCCAGCAGCTTAGAGGGGGGGGACCTCAATGAGCAGTTCTTC.

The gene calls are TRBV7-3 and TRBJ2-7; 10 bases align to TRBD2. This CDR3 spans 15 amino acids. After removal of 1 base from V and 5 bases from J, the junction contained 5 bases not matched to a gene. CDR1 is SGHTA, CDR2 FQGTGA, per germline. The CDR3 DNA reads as TGTGCCAGCAGCTTAAGGCTAGCGGGAGTCGACGAGCAGTACTTC. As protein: CASSLRLAGVDEQYF.

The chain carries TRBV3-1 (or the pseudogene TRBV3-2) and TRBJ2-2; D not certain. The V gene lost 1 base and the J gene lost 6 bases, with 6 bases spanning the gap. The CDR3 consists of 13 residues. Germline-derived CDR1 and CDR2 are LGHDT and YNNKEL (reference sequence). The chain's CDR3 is CASSQGTAGELFF. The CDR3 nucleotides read TGTGCCAGCAGCCAAGGTACAGCCGGGGAGCTGTTTTTT.

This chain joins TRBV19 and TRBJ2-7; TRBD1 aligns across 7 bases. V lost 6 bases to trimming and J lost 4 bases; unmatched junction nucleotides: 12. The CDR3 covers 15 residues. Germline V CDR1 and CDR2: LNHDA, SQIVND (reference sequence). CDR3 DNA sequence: TGTGCCAGTAGGAGCTCAGGGGGTTGGCAGTACGAGCAGTACTTC. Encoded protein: CASRSSGGWQYEQYF. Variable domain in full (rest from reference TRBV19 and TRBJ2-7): DGGITQSPKYLFRKEGQNVTLSCEQNLNHDAMYWYRQDPGQGLRLIYYSQIVNDFQKGDIAEGYSVSREKKESFPLTVTSAQKNPTAFYLCASRSSGGWQYEQYFGPGTRLTVT.